This TCR beta chain was recovered during a study of cytomegalovirus exposure and HLA in healthy donors. Points from the study as a whole: Reported findings show TCR beta sequences accurately forecast HLA-A and HLA-B alleles in most subjects.

V lost 4 bases to trimming and J lost 7 bases, with 8 bases between them. CDR1 is LNHDA, CDR2 SQIVND, per germline (reference sequence). This CDR3 spans 12 amino acids. The primer mix had 60 Vbeta and 13 Jbeta primers. Sequenced by immunoSEQ multiplex PCR; TCRdb stores in-frame clones only, minus some. The sample records fewer than 200,000 clones, about 72% being singletons. Comment on this clone: Its specificity is unknown.

Among the donors, all were healthy bone marrow donors. No record was made of this donor's CMV serostatus. This sequence originates from a human donor in good health. This chain connects TRBV19 to TRBJ1-5, with D perhaps TRBD1 (5 bases). The source material was PBMCs. CDR3 nucleotide sequence: TGTGCCAGTAGTAGGGGGGGACAGCCCCAGCATTTT. This translates into CASSRGGQPQHF. Full variable domain (missing parts from reference TRBV19 and TRBJ1-5): DGGITQSPKYLFRKEGQNVTLSCEQNLNHDAMYWYRQDPGQGLRLIYYSQIVNDFQKGDIAEGYSVSREKKESFPLTVTSAQKNPTAFYLCASSRGGQPQHFGDGTRLSIL.